The subject of this entry is one TCR beta chain. Its antigen is currently unknown. These data come from a study of cytomegalovirus exposure and HLA in healthy donors. Study context: Researchers found that roughly 77% of 350 to 500 genotyped donors fell within the Caucasian-associated ancestry cluster.

V shed 3 bases and J 6 bases; nucleotides not matched to a gene: 13. Germline loops: CDR1 SGHAT, CDR2 FQNNGV. The CDR3 has 17 amino acids. General study results and limits: An assumption of roughly uniform sequencing depth across donors underlay the presence/absence analyses. Later analysis indicated greater clonal expansion among HLA-associated TCR beta chains than among equally common other chains. Using the classifier, cytomegalovirus status was reportedly diagnosed with high specificity and sensitivity.

PCR used 60 Vbeta primers and 13 Jbeta primers. Clones were sequenced by immunoSEQ multiplex PCR, and TCRdb holds only the in-frame ones, with some missing. The data contain about 160,000 clones, roughly 85% of them seen just once; the ten biggest clones take up about 2.2%. The rearrangement uses TRBV11-2 and TRBJ2-2, with TRBD1 matching over 7 bases. The sequencing sample was made of PBMCs. This clonotype originated in a man aged 35 to 55 in good health and CMV-seronegative. The CDR3 DNA sequence: TGTGCCAGCAGCTTTTACAACAGGGGAGTTGGTGCCGGGGAGCTGTTTTTT. This encodes CASSFYNRGVGAGELFF.